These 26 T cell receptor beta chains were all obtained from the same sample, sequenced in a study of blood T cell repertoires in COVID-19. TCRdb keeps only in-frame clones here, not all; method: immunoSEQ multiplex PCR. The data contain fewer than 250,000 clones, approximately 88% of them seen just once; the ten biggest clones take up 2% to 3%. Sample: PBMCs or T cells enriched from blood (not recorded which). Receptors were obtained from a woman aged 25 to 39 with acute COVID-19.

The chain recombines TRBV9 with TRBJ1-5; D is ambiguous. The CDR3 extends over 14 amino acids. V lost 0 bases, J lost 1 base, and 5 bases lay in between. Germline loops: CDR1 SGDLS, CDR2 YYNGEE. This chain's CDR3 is CASSVGGSNQPQHF. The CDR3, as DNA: TGTGCCAGCAGCGTAGGAGGGAGCAATCAGCCCCAGCATTTT.

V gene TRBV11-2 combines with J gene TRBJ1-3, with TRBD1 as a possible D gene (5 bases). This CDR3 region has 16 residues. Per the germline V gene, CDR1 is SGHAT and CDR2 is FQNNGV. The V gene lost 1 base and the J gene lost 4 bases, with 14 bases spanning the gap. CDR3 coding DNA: TGTGCCAGCAGCTTAGCCCCCAGGGTGGGGGGAAACACCATATATTTT. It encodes CASSLAPRVGGNTIYF.

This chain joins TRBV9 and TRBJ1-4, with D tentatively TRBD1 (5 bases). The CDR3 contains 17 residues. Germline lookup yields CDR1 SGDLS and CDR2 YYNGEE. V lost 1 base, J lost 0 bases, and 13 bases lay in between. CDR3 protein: CASSVHGADATNEKLFF. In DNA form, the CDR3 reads TGTGCCAGCAGCGTACATGGGGCGGATGCAACTAATGAAAAACTGTTTTTT.

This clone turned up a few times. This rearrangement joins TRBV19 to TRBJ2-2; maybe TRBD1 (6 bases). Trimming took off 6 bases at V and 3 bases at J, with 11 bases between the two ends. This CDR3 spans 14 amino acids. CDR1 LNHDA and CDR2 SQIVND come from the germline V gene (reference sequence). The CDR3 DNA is TGTGCCAGTAGCGCAGGGGCTTACACCGGGGAGCTGTTTTTT. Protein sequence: CASSAGAYTGELFF.

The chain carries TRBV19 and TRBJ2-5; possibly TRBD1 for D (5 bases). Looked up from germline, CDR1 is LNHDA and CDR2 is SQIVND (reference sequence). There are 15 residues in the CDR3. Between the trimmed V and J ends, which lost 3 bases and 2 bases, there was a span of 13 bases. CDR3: CASSIKTELQETQYF. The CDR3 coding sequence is TGTGCCAGTAGTATTAAGACAGAACTTCAAGAGACCCAGTACTTC. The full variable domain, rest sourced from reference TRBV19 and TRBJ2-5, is DGGITQSPKYLFRKEGQNVTLSCEQNLNHDAMYWYRQDPGQGLRLIYYSQIVNDFQKGDIAEGYSVSREKKESFPLTVTSAQKNPTAFYLCASSIKTELQETQYFGPGTRLLVL.

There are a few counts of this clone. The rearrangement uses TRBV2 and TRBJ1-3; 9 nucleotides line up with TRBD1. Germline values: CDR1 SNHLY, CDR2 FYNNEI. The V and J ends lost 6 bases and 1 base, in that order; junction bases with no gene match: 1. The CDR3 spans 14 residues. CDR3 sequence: CASSDRGSGNTIYF. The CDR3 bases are TGTGCCAGCAGCGACAGGGGGTCTGGAAACACCATATATTTT.

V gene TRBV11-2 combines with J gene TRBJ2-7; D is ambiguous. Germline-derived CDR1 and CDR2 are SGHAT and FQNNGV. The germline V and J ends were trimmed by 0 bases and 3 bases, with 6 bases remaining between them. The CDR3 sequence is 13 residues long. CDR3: CASSLEGDYEQYF. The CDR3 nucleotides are TGTGCCAGCAGCTTAGAAGGAGACTACGAGCAGTACTTC.

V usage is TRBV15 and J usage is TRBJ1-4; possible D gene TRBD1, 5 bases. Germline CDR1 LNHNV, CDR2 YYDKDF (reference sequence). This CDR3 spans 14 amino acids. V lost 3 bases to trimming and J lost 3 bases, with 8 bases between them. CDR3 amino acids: CATSRDIANEKLFF. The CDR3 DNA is TGTGCCACCAGCAGGGACATTGCTAATGAAAAACTGTTTTTT.

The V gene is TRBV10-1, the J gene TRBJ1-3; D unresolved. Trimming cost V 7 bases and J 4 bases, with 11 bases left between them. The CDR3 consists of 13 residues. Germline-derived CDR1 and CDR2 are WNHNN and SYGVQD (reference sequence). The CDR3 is CASIRAAGNTIYF. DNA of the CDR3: TGCGCCAGCATCCGAGCCGCCGGAAACACCATATATTTT.

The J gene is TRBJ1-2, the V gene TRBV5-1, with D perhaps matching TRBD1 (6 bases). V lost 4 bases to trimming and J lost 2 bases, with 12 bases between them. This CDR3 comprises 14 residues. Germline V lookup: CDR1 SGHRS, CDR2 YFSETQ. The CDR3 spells CASSVTQGNYGYTF. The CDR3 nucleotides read TGCGCCAGCAGCGTCACTCAGGGGAACTATGGCTACACCTTC.

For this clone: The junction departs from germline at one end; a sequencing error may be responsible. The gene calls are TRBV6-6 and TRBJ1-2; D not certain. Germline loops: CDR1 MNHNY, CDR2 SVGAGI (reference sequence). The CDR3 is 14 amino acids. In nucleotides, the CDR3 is TGTGTCAGCAGTTACTACATCTCCAACTATGGCTACACCTTC. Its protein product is CVSSYYISNYGYTF.

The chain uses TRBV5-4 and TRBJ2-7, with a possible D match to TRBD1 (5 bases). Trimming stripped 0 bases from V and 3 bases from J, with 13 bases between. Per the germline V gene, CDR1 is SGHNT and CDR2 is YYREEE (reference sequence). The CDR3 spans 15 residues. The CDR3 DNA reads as TGTGCCAGCAGCTTGGCCCGAAGGGGTGTCTACGAGCAGTACTTC. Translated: CASSLARRGVYEQYF.

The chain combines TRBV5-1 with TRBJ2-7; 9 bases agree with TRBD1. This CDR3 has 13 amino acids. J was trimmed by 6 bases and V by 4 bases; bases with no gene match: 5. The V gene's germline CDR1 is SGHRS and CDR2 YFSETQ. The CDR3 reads CASSIGQGPEQYF. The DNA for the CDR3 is TGCGCCAGCAGCATCGGACAGGGGCCCGAGCAGTACTTC.

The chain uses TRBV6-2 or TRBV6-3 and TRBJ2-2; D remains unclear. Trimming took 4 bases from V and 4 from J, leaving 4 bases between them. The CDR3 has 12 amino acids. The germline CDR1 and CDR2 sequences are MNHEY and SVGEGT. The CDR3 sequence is CASSFSTGELFF. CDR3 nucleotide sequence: TGTGCCAGCAGTTTTAGCACCGGGGAGCTGTTTTTT.

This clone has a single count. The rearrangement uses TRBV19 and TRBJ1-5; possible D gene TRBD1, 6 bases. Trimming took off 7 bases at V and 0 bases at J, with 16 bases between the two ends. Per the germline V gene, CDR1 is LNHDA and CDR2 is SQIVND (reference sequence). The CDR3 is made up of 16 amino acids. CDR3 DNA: TGTGCCAGTATGCTGGACAGCTATTATAGCAATCAGCCCCAGCATTTT. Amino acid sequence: CASMLDSYYSNQPQHF.

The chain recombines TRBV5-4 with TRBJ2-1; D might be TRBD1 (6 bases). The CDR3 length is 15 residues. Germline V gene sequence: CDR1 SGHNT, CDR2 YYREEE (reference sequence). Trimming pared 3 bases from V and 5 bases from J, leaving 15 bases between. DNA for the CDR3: TGTGCCAGCAGCTCGGACAGAGGGGTCGACAATGAGCAGTTCTTC. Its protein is CASSSDRGVDNEQFF.

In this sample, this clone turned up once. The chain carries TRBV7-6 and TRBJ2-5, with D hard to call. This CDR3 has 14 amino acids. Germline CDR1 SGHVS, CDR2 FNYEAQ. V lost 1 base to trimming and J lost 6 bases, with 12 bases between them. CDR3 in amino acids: CASSLGHSAKTQYF. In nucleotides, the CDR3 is TGTGCCAGCAGCTTAGGTCACTCCGCGAAGACCCAGTACTTC.

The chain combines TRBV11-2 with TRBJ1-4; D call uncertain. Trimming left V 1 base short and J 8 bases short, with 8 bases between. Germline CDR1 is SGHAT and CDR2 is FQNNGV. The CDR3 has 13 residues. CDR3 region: CASSLVSQEKLFF. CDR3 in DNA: TGTGCCAGCAGCTTAGTTTCTCAGGAAAAACTGTTTTTT.

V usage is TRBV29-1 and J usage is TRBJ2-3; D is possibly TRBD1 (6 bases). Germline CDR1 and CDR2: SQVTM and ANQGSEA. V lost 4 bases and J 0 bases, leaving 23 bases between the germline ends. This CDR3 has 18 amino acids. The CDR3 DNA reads TGCAGCGTTGGGTTTTTCAGGGGAAACCAGCCTAGCACAGATACGCAGTATTTT. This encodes CSVGFFRGNQPSTDTQYF.

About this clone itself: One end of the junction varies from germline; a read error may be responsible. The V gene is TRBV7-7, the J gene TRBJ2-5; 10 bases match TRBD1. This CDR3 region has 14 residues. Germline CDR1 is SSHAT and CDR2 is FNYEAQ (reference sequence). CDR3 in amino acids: CASSWGQGQETQYF. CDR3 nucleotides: TGTGCTAGCAGCTGGGGACAGGGGCAAGAGACCCAGTACTTC.

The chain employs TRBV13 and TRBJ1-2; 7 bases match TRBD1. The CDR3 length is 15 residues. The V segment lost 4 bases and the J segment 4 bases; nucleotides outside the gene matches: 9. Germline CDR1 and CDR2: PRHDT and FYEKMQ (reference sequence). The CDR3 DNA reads TGTGCCAGCAGCTCGGGACAGTCTATGTCCTATGGCTACACCTTC. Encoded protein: CASSSGQSMSYGYTF.

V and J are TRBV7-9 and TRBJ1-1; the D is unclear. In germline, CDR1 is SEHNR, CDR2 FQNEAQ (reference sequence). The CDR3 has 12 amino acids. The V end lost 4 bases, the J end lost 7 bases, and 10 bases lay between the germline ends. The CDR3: CASSYEASEAFF. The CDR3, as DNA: TGTGCCAGCAGCTATGAGGCTAGTGAAGCTTTCTTT.

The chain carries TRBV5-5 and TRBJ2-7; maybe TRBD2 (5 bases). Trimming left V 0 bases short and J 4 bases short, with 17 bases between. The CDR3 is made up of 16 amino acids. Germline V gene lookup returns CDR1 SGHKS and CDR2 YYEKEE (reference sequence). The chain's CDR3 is CASSLVVGSSGYEQYF. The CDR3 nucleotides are TGTGCCAGCAGCTTGGTCGTCGGTAGCAGCGGTTACGAGCAGTACTTC.

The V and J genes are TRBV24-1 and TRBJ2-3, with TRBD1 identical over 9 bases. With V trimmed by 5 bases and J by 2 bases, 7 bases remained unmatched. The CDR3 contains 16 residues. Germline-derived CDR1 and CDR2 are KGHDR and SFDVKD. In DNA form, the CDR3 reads TGTGCCACCAGTGGGACCGGGACAGGGACCACAGATACGCAGTATTTT. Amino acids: CATSGTGTGTTDTQYF.

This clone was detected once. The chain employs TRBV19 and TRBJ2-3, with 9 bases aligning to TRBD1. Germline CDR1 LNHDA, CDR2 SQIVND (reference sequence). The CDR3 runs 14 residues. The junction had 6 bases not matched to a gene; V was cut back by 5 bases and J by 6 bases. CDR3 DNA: TGTGCCAGTAGTCATGGGACAGGGAAGGATACGCAGTATTTT. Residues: CASSHGTGKDTQYF.

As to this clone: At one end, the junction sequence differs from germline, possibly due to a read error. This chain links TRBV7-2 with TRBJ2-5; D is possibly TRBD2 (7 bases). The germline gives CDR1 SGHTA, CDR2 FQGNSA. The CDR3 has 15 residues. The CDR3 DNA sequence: TGTGCCAGCAGCTTACTGGGGGGGCAGGGAGAGGCCCAGTACTTC. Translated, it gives CASSLLGGQGEAQYF.